This record looks at one T cell receptor beta chain sequence and its context. Using immunoSEQ multiplex PCR, the repertoire was profiled, and TCRdb retains in-frame clones only, with some absent. This sample has about 130,000 clones, with about 89% found just once. The sample belongs to a study of blood T cell repertoires in COVID-19. Study context: COVID-19 samples, acute and convalescent, were from the United States, Italy and Spain.

The V gene's germline CDR1 is SNHLY and CDR2 FYNNEI. The CDR3 is 19 residues long. The trim removed 7 bases at V and 5 bases at J, leaving 20 bases unmatched. What was sequenced was peripheral blood. The sequence was collected from an older woman with acute or convalescent COVID-19. The chain uses TRBV2 and TRBJ1-5; 10 nucleotides line up with TRBD1. The CDR3 loop is CASTAEGTGVLGRDQPQHF. The CDR3 DNA reads as TGTGCCAGCACGGCAGAAGGGACAGGGGTTCTGGGCCGCGATCAGCCCCAGCATTTT.